This entry is about one T cell receptor (beta chain). Clones were sequenced by immunoSEQ multiplex PCR, and TCRdb holds only the in-frame ones, with some missing. The table includes roughly 100,000 clones, about 85% detected once. This record belongs to a study of blood T cell repertoires in COVID-19. Trimming cost V 4 bases and J 4 bases; bases outside gene matches: 2. The germline CDR1 and CDR2 sequences are MDHEN and SYDVKM. This CDR3 region has 13 residues. Specimen: peripheral blood. The chain couples TRBV28 to TRBJ1-2; 8 positions match TRBD1. The receptor's source is a man aged 50 or older with acute or convalescent COVID-19. For the CDR3, the DNA is TGTGCCAGCAGTTCGGACAGGGCCTATGGCTACACCTTC. Residues: CASSSDRAYGYTF.